This T cell receptor beta chain was recovered during a study of T-cell reconstitution after alpha-beta-depleted transplantation in children. Findings of the study overall: There were reportedly several hundred expanded graft clones from which alpha-beta T cells came about two months after transplant. Surviving recipient cells, namely T cells and thymic progenitors, were the source of high day-60 TCRbeta diversity in some patients. T cells produced anew were the main source of T-cell counts and diversity one year after transplant.

With V trimmed by 2 bases and J by 5 bases, 4 bases remained unmatched. CDR3 length: 15 amino acids. Germline V gene data show CDR1 as SGHTA and CDR2 as FQGNSA. Library preparation (for TCRbeta) was performed with unique molecular identifiers. MiXCR was run by TCRdb on the PCR reads, yielding one entry per CDR3 protein. The sample consists of around 490,000 distinct CDR3 sequences, approximately 10% of them appearing once. As to this clonotype: Its antigen is not identified.

Sample: PBMCs, mostly from graft donor cells, taken 180 days after TCRalphabeta/CD19-depleted stem cell transplant. V gene TRBV7-2 combines with J gene TRBJ1-1; 11 bases align to TRBD1. The clonotype originates from a female patient aged 2-9 years who had a stem cell transplant for aplastic anemia, so the T cells may come from the graft donor. CDR3 protein: CASSLQGQGGTEAFF. DNA for the CDR3: TGTGCCAGCAGCTTACAGGGACAGGGGGGGACTGAAGCTTTCTTT. Combining the CDR3 with reference TRBV7-2 and TRBJ1-1 gives the whole variable domain GAGVSQSPSNKVTEKGKDVELRCDPISGHTALYWYRQSLGQGLEFLIYFQGNSAPDKSGLPSDRFSAERTGGSVSTLTIQRTQQEDSAVYLCASSLQGQGGTEAFFGQGTRLTVV.